This T cell receptor (beta chain) derives from a study of blood T cell repertoires in COVID-19. Study-wide context: The analysed material was cDNA or gDNA that came from T cells, B-cell-depleted T cells, or PBMCs.

Authors' methods: Nucleated cell number was recorded as an estimate derived from reference gene primer amplification. Using immunoSEQ multiplex PCR, the repertoire was profiled, and TCRdb retains in-frame clones only, with some absent. V, J and clone size reflect that table, while D and trimming were determined from the DNA. Of over 50,000 clones in the sample, roughly 72% were seen once. This clone was seen a few times. The CDR3 is 13 residues long. V lost 2 bases to trimming and J lost 2 bases, with 6 bases between them. The germline gives CDR1 SGHDT, CDR2 YYEEEE. The clonotype originates from a woman between 50 and 59 years old with active or convalescent COVID-19. The gene calls are TRBV5-6 and TRBJ2-3; D perhaps matches TRBD2 (5 bases). The sequencing input was peripheral blood. CDR3 protein: CASSFLATDTQYF. Written as DNA, the CDR3 is TGTGCCAGCAGCTTCCTAGCCACAGATACGCAGTATTTT.